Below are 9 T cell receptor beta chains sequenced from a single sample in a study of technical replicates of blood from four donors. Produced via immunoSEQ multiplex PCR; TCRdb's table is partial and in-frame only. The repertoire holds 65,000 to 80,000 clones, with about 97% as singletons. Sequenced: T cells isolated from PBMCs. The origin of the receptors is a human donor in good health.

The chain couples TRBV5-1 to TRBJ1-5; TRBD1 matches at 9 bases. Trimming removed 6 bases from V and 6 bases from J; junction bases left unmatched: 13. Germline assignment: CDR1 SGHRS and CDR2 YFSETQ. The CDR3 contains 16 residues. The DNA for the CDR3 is TGCGCCAGCAATTGGAGGGGACAGGGCGGCAGTCAGCCCCAGCATTTT. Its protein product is CASNWRGQGGSQPQHF.

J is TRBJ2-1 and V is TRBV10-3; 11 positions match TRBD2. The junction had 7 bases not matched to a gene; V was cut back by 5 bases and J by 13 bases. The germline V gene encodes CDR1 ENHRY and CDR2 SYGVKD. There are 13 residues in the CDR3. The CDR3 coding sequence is TGTGCCATCAGTAGTCTACTAGCGGGAGAACAGTTCTTC. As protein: CAISSLLAGEQFF.

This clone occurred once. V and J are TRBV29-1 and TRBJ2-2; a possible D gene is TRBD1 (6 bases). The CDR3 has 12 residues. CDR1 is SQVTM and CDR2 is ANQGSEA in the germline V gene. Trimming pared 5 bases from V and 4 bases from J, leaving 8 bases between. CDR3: CSVSGATGELFF. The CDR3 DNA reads TGCAGCGTTTCAGGGGCCACCGGGGAGCTGTTTTTT.

This CDR3 reads CASSSRQGDYGYTF. The DNA for the CDR3 is TGTGCCAGCAGCTCAAGACAGGGCGACTATGGCTACACCTTC. The genes are TRBV6-5 and TRBJ1-2, with 7 positions matching TRBD1. Germline lookup yields CDR1 MNHEY and CDR2 SVGAGI. With V trimmed by 6 bases and J by 3 bases, 7 bases remained unmatched. This CDR3 region has 14 residues.

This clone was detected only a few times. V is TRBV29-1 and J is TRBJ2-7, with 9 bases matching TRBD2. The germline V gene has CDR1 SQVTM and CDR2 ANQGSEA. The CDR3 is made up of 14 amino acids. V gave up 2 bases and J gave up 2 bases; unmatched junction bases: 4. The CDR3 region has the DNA TGCAGCGTTGAATTAGCGGGAGTGGCCTACGAGCAGTACTTC. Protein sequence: CSVELAGVAYEQYF.

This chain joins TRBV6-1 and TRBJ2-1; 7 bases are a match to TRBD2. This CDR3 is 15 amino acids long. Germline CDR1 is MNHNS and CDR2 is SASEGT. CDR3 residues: CAHRYAGENYNEQFF. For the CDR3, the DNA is TGTGCTCACCGTTATGCGGGAGAAAACTACAATGAGCAGTTCTTC.

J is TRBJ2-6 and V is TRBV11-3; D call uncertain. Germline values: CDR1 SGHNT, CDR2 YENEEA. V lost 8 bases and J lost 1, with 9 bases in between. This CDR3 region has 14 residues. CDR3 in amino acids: CASAPESGANVLTF. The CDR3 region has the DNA TGTGCCAGCGCCCCGGAGTCTGGGGCCAACGTCCTGACTTTC.

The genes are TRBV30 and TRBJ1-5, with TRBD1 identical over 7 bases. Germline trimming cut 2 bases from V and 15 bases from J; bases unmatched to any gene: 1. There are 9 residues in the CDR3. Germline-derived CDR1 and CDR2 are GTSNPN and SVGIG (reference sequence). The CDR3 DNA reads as TGTGCCTGGAGTTGGACAGGGCATTTT. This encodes CAWSWTGHF.

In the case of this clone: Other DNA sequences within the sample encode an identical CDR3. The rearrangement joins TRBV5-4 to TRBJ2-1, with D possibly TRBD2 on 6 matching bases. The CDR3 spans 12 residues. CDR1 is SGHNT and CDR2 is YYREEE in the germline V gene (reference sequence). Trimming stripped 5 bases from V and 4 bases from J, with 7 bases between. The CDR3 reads CASSSGYNEQFF. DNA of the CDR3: TGTGCCAGCAGTAGCGGTTACAATGAGCAGTTCTTC.